The 15 T cell receptor beta chains below come from one sample, sequenced in a study of Ad26.COV2.S vaccination and SARS-CoV-2 variants. Only in-frame clones appear in the TCRdb table, and some are missing; sequencing was by immunoSEQ multiplex PCR. The table has 510,000 or so clones, roughly 89% seen once. Treatment given: 19 received Ad26.COV2.S at low or high dose, single or two shots; about 5 received placebo; per-sample allocation not given. Specimen acquisition occurred on day 63 following the initial vaccine or placebo injection. The material sequenced was peripheral blood, taken in a trial of Ad26.COV2.S vaccine versus placebo. The receptor source for this set is a person aged 18 to 59 who received the Ad26.COV2.S COVID-19 vaccine or a placebo.

The genes are TRBV5-5 and TRBJ2-7; TRBD1 matches at 9 bases. Looked up from germline, CDR1 is SGHKS and CDR2 is YYEKEE (reference sequence). V gave up 0 bases and J gave up 3 bases; unmatched junction bases: 1. The CDR3 is 14 residues long. DNA for the CDR3: TGTGCCAGCAGCTTGGAGACAGGGGGCTACGAGCAGTACTTC. Amino acid sequence: CASSLETGGYEQYF.

The chain uses TRBV4-3 and TRBJ1-6, with a weak D call TRBD1 (5 bases). The germline V gene encodes CDR1 LGHNA and CDR2 YSLEER. This CDR3 is built from 15 residues. The V and J ends lost 1 base and 7 bases respectively, with 11 bases between them. The DNA of the CDR3 is TGCGCCAGCAGCCAAGGATGGGACGGCAATTCACCCCTCCACTTT. It encodes CASSQGWDGNSPLHF.

The J gene is TRBJ2-2, the V gene TRBV5-6; D possibly corresponds to TRBD1 (5 bases). CDR1 is SGHDT and CDR2 is YYEEEE in the germline V gene. This CDR3 region has 16 residues. Trimming pared 3 bases from V and 4 bases from J, leaving 16 bases between. The CDR3 here is CASSSAGRGATGELFF. CDR3 in DNA: TGTGCCAGCAGCTCCGCCGGGCGTGGGGCCACCGGGGAGCTGTTTTTT.

This chain connects TRBV2 to TRBJ2-1; D may be TRBD1 (5 bases). With 7 bases removed from V and 5 bases from J, the gap between germline ends came to 12 bases. This CDR3 comprises 13 residues. Germline values: CDR1 SNHLY, CDR2 FYNNEI. The CDR3 DNA sequence: TGTGCCAGCACCCGCGTCAGGGACAATGAGCAGTTCTTC. Its protein product is CASTRVRDNEQFF.

This clone was found once. The V and J genes are TRBV6-2 or TRBV6-3 and TRBJ1-1; the D is unclear. The V end lost 5 bases, the J end lost 5 bases, and 18 bases lay between the germline ends. The CDR3 totals 15 residues. Germline V lookup: CDR1 MNHEY, CDR2 SVGEGT. The CDR3 protein is CASSNSWRVGTEAFF. CDR3 coding DNA: TGTGCCAGCAGTAATTCGTGGCGAGTTGGGACTGAAGCTTTCTTT.

The J gene is TRBJ2-7, the V gene TRBV27; 12 bases are shared with TRBD2. V shed 5 bases, J shed 7 bases, and the junction held 9 bases outside the gene matches. The CDR3 has 15 residues. The germline V gene has CDR1 MNHEY and CDR2 SMNVEV (reference sequence). The CDR3 loop is CASSPTTSGSTEQYF. The CDR3, as DNA: TGTGCCAGCAGTCCCACGACTAGCGGGAGTACTGAGCAGTACTTC.

With regard to this clone: At one of its ends the junction is not consistent with the germline gene, which may arise from a read error. This chain links TRBV27 with TRBJ1-4; TRBD1 is a possible D gene (6 bases). Germline assignment: CDR1 MNHEY and CDR2 SMNVEV (reference sequence). The CDR3 extends over 17 amino acids. CDR3 coding DNA: TGTGCCAGCAGTGTATCCCCTTCGACAGGCTATAATGAAAAACTGTTTTTT. It encodes CASSVSPSTGYNEKLFF.

The chain employs TRBV10-2 and TRBJ2-7, with D perhaps matching TRBD2 (6 bases). CDR3 length: 14 amino acids. The germline CDR1 and CDR2 sequences are WSHSY and SAAADI. V dropped 4 bases and J dropped 0 bases, with 10 bases sitting between them. The CDR3, as DNA: TGCGCCAGCAGTGCCTTGCGGGGCTCCTACGAGCAGTACTTC. Translating it yields CASSALRGSYEQYF.

The rearrangement uses TRBV19 and TRBJ2-7, with D perhaps matching TRBD1 (5 bases). Germline CDR1 and CDR2: LNHDA and SQIVND (reference sequence). This CDR3 contains 15 residues. V dropped 9 bases and J dropped 2 bases, with 20 bases sitting between them. The CDR3 sequence: CASRLTPKGTYEQYF. As DNA, the CDR3 is TGTGCCAGCCGGCTAACCCCAAAGGGGACCTACGAGCAGTACTTC.

Only a few counts were recorded for this clone. The CDR3 bases are TGTGCCAGCAGTTTAACGACAGCTTACACTGAAGCTTTCTTT. The encoded protein is CASSLTTAYTEAFF. V usage is TRBV28 and J usage is TRBJ1-1; D is possibly TRBD1 (5 bases). CDR3 length equals 14 residues. Deletions cut 2 bases from V and 3 bases from J, with 10 bases between. Germline CDR1 is MDHEN and CDR2 is SYDVKM.

V gene TRBV30 combines with J gene TRBJ1-2; D is uncertain. V shed 7 bases and J shed 0 bases, with 15 bases lying between them. CDR1 and CDR2 from the germline V gene are GTSNPN and SVGIG (reference sequence). This CDR3 spans 14 amino acids. For the CDR3, the DNA is TGTGCCTCCGGATCTGGAGGACCTAACTATGGCTACACCTTC. Its translation: CASGSGGPNYGYTF.

This chain uses TRBV11-3 with TRBJ2-1; a possible D gene is TRBD2 (5 bases). Per the germline V gene, CDR1 is SGHNT and CDR2 is YENEEA. Trimming took off 5 bases at V and 6 bases at J, with 17 bases between the two ends. The CDR3 is 15 amino acids. The CDR3 coding sequence is TGTGCCAGCAGCCCCGGGGTTTTAACGGGCAATGAGCAGTTCTTC. This gives the protein CASSPGVLTGNEQFF. The variable domain in full, completed from reference TRBV11-3 and TRBJ2-1, reads EAGVVQSPRYKIIEKKQPVAFWCNPISGHNTLYWYLQNLGQGPELLIRYENEEAVDDSQLPKDRFSAERLKGVDSTLKIQPAELGDSAVYLCASSPGVLTGNEQFFGPGTRLTVL.

This clone has a single count. J is TRBJ2-2 and V is TRBV27, with D possibly being TRBD2 (6 bases). There are 14 residues in the CDR3. Between the trimmed V and J ends, which lost 2 bases and 4 bases, there was a span of 8 bases. Per the germline V gene, CDR1 is MNHEY and CDR2 is SMNVEV (reference sequence). For the CDR3, the DNA is TGTGCCAGCAGTTTAGGACTACCCACCGGGGAGCTGTTTTTT. Translated: CASSLGLPTGELFF.

The genes are TRBV9 and TRBJ1-4; weak D call: TRBD1 (5 bases). CDR1 is SGDLS and CDR2 is YYNGEE in the germline V gene. The CDR3 runs to 16 residues. V was cut by 4 bases and J by 0 bases, with 13 bases left in between. CDR3 in amino acids: CASSSPQGATNEKLFF. Here the CDR3 DNA reads TGTGCCAGCAGCTCACCTCAAGGGGCAACTAATGAAAAACTGTTTTTT.

The V and J genes are TRBV6-6 and TRBJ2-5, with D possibly being TRBD1 or TRBD2 (5 bases each). With 5 bases removed from V and 4 bases from J, the gap between germline ends came to 17 bases. The CDR3 has 15 residues. Germline V gene data show CDR1 as MNHNY and CDR2 as SVGAGI (reference sequence). The CDR3, as DNA: TGTGCCAGCAGTCTCGACGCAGGGCGGGTAGAGACCCAGTACTTC. As protein: CASSLDAGRVETQYF.